This T cell receptor (beta chain) emerged from a study of blood T cells in healthy people across ages. Comments on this clonotype: Its antigen is currently unknown.

The CDR3 has 18 amino acids. V gave up 3 bases and J gave up 2 bases; unmatched junction bases: 11. CDR1 and CDR2 (germline): MNHEY, SMNVEV (reference sequence). Study results and limitations: With unsorted PBMCs, a conclusive comparison of naive versus antigen-experienced cells was not possible. There was no known CMV status for donors, so expanded clonotype changes were possibly confounded.

The second PCR ran about 6 to 11 cycles with a sample-barcoded 5' primer and J-beta primers. Template switching added a 12-random-nucleotide identifier to every cDNA molecule. TCRdb fed the 5' RACE reads into MiXCR, producing one record per CDR3 protein. Of over 300,000 distinct CDR3 sequences in the sample, approximately 47% were seen once. This TCR derives from a man aged 55 to 70 in good health. Source material: blood. This sequence joins TRBV27 and TRBJ2-5, with 11 bases matching TRBD2. CDR3 DNA: TGTGCCAGCAGTTTGCGGAGGTTAGCGGGAGGGGGGCAAGAGACCCAGTACTTC. Amino acids: CASSLRRLAGGGQETQYF.